This entry lists 18 T cell receptor beta chains sequenced from one sample in a study of blood T cell repertoires in COVID-19. This table comes from immunoSEQ multiplex PCR, and its TCRdb copy is limited to in-frame clones, with some not included. The sample contains some 150,000 clones, about 84% of which appear only once. Sequencing input: peripheral blood. These receptors came from a man in his fifties or sixties with active or convalescent COVID-19.

The CDR3 spells CASSLTYNQPQHF. As DNA, the CDR3 is TGTGCCAGCAGTTTAACCTACAATCAGCCCCAGCATTTT. V and J are TRBV12-3 or TRBV12-4 and TRBJ1-5; the D is unclear. The CDR3 runs 13 residues. With 2 bases removed from V and 3 bases from J, the gap between germline ends came to 5 bases.

The V gene is TRBV13, the J gene TRBJ2-3; 15 nucleotides line up with TRBD2. Germline CDR1 and CDR2: PRHDT and FYEKMQ (reference sequence). CDR3 length equals 19 residues. With 4 bases clipped from V and 4 bases from J, the junction kept 12 bases outside the gene matches. CDR3 region: CASSSGFGTSGRKPDTQYF. The CDR3 nucleotides read TGTGCCAGCAGCTCCGGCTTCGGGACTAGCGGGAGGAAGCCAGATACGCAGTATTTT.

The chain recombines TRBV5-6 with TRBJ1-2; D unresolved. Trimming took off 2 bases at V and 1 base at J, with 3 bases between the two ends. The CDR3 spans 12 residues. Germline-derived CDR1 and CDR2 are SGHDT and YYEEEE. Here the CDR3 DNA reads TGTGCCAGCAGCTTCCGTAACTATGGCTACACCTTC. Its translation is CASSFRNYGYTF.

This clone was detected once. The chain couples TRBV30 to TRBJ2-7, with 10 bases identical to TRBD1. Germline-derived CDR1 and CDR2 are GTSNPN and SVGIG (reference sequence). Trimming took 6 bases from V and 3 from J; bases not matched to a gene: 5. The CDR3 has 13 residues. CDR3 DNA sequence: TGTGCCTGTACTGGGACAGGGGACTACGAGCAGTACTTC. This gives the protein CACTGTGDYEQYF. The full variable domain, completed using reference TRBV30 and TRBJ2-7, is SQTIHQWPATLVQPVGSPLSLECTVEGTSNPNLYWYRQAAGRGLQLLFYSVGIGQISSEVPQNLSASRPQDRQFILSSKKLLLSDSGFYLCACTGTGDYEQYFGPGTRLTVT.

The CDR3 region has the DNA TGTGCCAGCAGCCAAGATTTGGGGGGTGCGGCGCGTTCCTACGAGCAGTACTTC. It translates to CASSQDLGGAARSYEQYF. This chain joins TRBV4-2 and TRBJ2-7; perhaps TRBD2 as D (6 bases). This CDR3 has 18 amino acids. Germline values: CDR1 LGHNA, CDR2 YNFKEQ. Trimming stripped 0 bases from V and 1 base from J, with 19 bases between.

This clone has just one count. The chain uses TRBV4-3 and TRBJ1-2; D gene ambiguous. The CDR3 totals 15 residues. Germline V CDR1 and CDR2: LGHNA, YSLEER. Trimming removed 0 bases at V and 1 base at J, with 9 bases between. In DNA form, the CDR3 reads TGCGCCAGCAGCCAAGATCGCGGGAATAACTATGGCTACACCTTC. Translation: CASSQDRGNNYGYTF.

This clone was recorded only once. Here the CDR3 DNA reads TGTGCCAGCAGTTTAGCGGGAGGGATTAGCACAGATACGCAGTATTTT. This translates into CASSLAGGISTDTQYF. The chain joins TRBV6-6 to TRBJ2-3; 11 positions match TRBD2. V shed 4 bases and J 0 bases; nucleotides not matched to a gene: 3. The CDR3 is 16 amino acids. The germline gives CDR1 MNHNY, CDR2 SVGAGI (reference sequence).

The chain carries TRBV18 and TRBJ2-7; no clear D gene. Trimming stripped 0 bases from V and 0 bases from J, with 9 bases between. Per the germline V gene, CDR1 is KGHSH and CDR2 is LQKENI. The CDR3 runs to 15 residues. The DNA for the CDR3 is TGTGCCAGCTCACCACCGTCCCAGGCCTCCTACGAGCAGTACTTC. Protein sequence: CASSPPSQASYEQYF.

Only a few counts were recorded for this clone. At the DNA level, this CDR3 is encoded by other sequences in the same sample as well. The chain carries TRBV7-3 and TRBJ2-3; D not certain. The germline gives CDR1 SGHTA, CDR2 FQGTGA. The CDR3 runs to 15 residues. V shed 5 bases and J shed 3 bases, with 15 bases lying between them. CDR3 coding DNA: TGTGCCAGCAGCCTAGACCGCGGTCGGACAGATACGCAGTATTTT. Residues: CASSLDRGRTDTQYF. The full variable domain, its missing parts supplied by reference TRBV7-3 and TRBJ2-3, is GAGVSQTPSNKVTEKGKYVELRCDPISGHTALYWYRQSLGQGPEFLIYFQGTGAADDSGLPNDRFFAVRPEGSVSTLKIQRTERGDSAVYLCASSLDRGRTDTQYFGPGTRLTVL.

This chain links TRBV4-3 with TRBJ1-2, with D possibly being TRBD1 (5 bases). This CDR3 is 16 amino acids long. Germline CDR1 is LGHNA and CDR2 is YSLEER. Trimming stripped 0 bases from V and 6 bases from J, with 17 bases between. Written as DNA, the CDR3 is TGCGCCAGCAGCCAAGATCTTCGGGGGGTACTGGATGGCTACACCTTC. Its protein is CASSQDLRGVLDGYTF.

The rearrangement uses TRBV29-1 and TRBJ2-7, with 14 bases that match TRBD2. The CDR3 covers 15 residues. V trimming: 5 bases; J trimming: 4 bases; junction bases outside the gene matches: 7. Germline-derived CDR1 and CDR2 are SQVTM and ANQGSEA. The CDR3 DNA follows: TGCAGCGTTTTACGACTAGCGGGAGGGAAATACGAGCAGTACTTC. It is translated as CSVLRLAGGKYEQYF.

V and J are TRBV10-2 and TRBJ2-7; perhaps TRBD1 as D (5 bases). The V and J ends lost 8 bases and 3 bases respectively, with 8 bases between them. Per the germline V gene, CDR1 is WSHSY and CDR2 is SAAADI. The length of the CDR3 is 11 residues. The CDR3 is CASGASYEQYF. CDR3 nucleotides: TGCGCCAGCGGGGCCAGCTACGAGCAGTACTTC.

V is TRBV11-3 and J is TRBJ1-1; a possible D gene is TRBD1 (5 bases). Germline V lookup: CDR1 SGHNT, CDR2 YENEEA. This CDR3 contains 12 residues. The germline V and J ends were trimmed by 8 bases and 3 bases, with 10 bases remaining between them. The CDR3 bases are TGTGCCAGCTCCAGGGCGGACACTGAAGCTTTCTTT. This gives the protein CASSRADTEAFF.

The V call is TRBV9, the J call TRBJ1-5; no definite D call. There are 15 residues in the CDR3. CDR1 and CDR2 (germline): SGDLS, YYNGEE. V was pared by 0 bases and J by 3 bases, with 10 bases between. CDR3 sequence reads: CASSVGGGPNQPQHF. The CDR3 nucleotides are TGTGCCAGCAGCGTAGGAGGAGGGCCCAATCAGCCCCAGCATTTT.

This clone was counted a single time. V is TRBV27 and J is TRBJ2-1; possibly TRBD1 for D (6 bases). Looked up from germline, CDR1 is MNHEY and CDR2 is SMNVEV (reference sequence). This CDR3 is built from 14 residues. With 8 bases removed from V and 0 bases from J, the gap between germline ends came to 11 bases. This chain's CDR3 is CASGGDTSYNEQFF. For the CDR3, the DNA is TGTGCCAGCGGTGGGGACACCTCCTACAATGAGCAGTTCTTC.

J is TRBJ2-1 and V is TRBV9; TRBD2 matches at 7 bases. V shed 0 bases, J shed 5 bases, and the junction held 2 bases outside the gene matches. The length of the CDR3 is 14 residues. The germline V gene encodes CDR1 SGDLS and CDR2 YYNGEE. CDR3 region: CASSVAGTNNEQFF. In DNA, the CDR3 is TGTGCCAGCAGCGTAGCCGGGACTAACAATGAGCAGTTCTTC.

The chain recombines TRBV7-2 with TRBJ2-7; D remains unclear. The germline V gene encodes CDR1 SGHTA and CDR2 FQGNSA. V was trimmed by 0 bases and J by 1 base, leaving 13 bases between them. This CDR3 is built from 16 residues. CDR3 sequence reads: CASSLASSELSYEQYF. The CDR3 DNA reads as TGTGCCAGCAGCTTAGCCTCAAGCGAGCTATCCTACGAGCAGTACTTC.

This clone was counted a few times. The chain recombines TRBV29-1 with TRBJ1-2; TRBD1 matches 10 bases. This CDR3 comprises 12 residues. Germline CDR1 reads SQVTM; CDR2 reads ANQGSEA. V trimming: 5 bases; J trimming: 7 bases; junction bases outside the gene matches: 4. CDR3 loop: CSVRDRGGGYTF. In DNA form, the CDR3 reads TGCAGCGTTAGGGACAGGGGTGGTGGCTACACCTTC.